The 27 T cell receptor beta chains presented below share a single source sample, sequenced in a study of long-term antiretroviral therapy in people with HIV. Runs used v3.0 of the immunoSEQ assay and were done at survey level. This table comes from immunoSEQ multiplex PCR, and its TCRdb copy is limited to in-frame clones, with some not included. In the table there are 15,000 to 20,000 clones, roughly 84% of which are singletons. Specimen: unsorted PBMCs, collected 0.9 years after starting antiretroviral therapy. These receptor sequences come from a man between 18 and 29 years old with HIV.

The rearrangement joins TRBV18 to TRBJ2-1; D possibly matches TRBD1 or TRBD2 (6 bases each). Per the germline V gene, CDR1 is KGHSH and CDR2 is LQKENI. The CDR3 is 13 amino acids. The V end lost 3 bases, the J end lost 6 bases, and 9 bases lay between the germline ends. The CDR3 reads CASSPGGPNEQFF. The CDR3 DNA reads TGTGCCAGCTCACCGGGGGGCCCCAATGAGCAGTTCTTC. The whole variable domain, filled in from reference TRBV18 and TRBJ2-1, reads NAGVMQNPRHLVRRRGQEARLRCSPMKGHSHVYWYRQLPEEGLKFMVYLQKENIIDESGMPKERFSAEFPKEGPSILRIQQVVRGDSAAYFCASSPGGPNEQFFGPGTRLTVL.

The rearrangement joins TRBV6-5 to TRBJ1-4; D gene uncertain. Trimming stripped 6 bases from V and 6 bases from J, with 14 bases between. This CDR3 has 14 residues. Germline-derived CDR1 and CDR2 are MNHEY and SVGAGI. Here the CDR3 DNA reads TGTGCCAGCAGGCCCCGAGCCAAGTATGAAAAACTGTTTTTT. It yields the protein CASRPRAKYEKLFF.

The gene calls are TRBV28 and TRBJ1-1, with TRBD1 as a possible D gene (6 bases). The V gene's germline CDR1 is MDHEN and CDR2 SYDVKM. Trimming shortened V by 7 bases and J by 4 bases, and 19 bases separated the two germline ends. The CDR3 length is 15 residues. Here the CDR3 DNA reads TGTGCCAGCAAACCCCCGGGGGGCAGAGGCACTGAAGCTTTCTTT. It encodes CASKPPGGRGTEAFF.

The genes are TRBV9 and TRBJ1-2; D is ambiguous. The V end lost 0 bases, the J end lost 4 bases, and 7 bases lay between the germline ends. CDR3 length equals 13 residues. Germline assignment: CDR1 SGDLS and CDR2 YYNGEE. CDR3 in DNA: TGTGCCAGCAGCGTAGCCGGCTTCTATGGCTACACCTTC. Its protein is CASSVAGFYGYTF.

The rearrangement links TRBV5-1 to TRBJ2-1; 10 bases are a match to TRBD1. CDR1 and CDR2 (germline): SGHRS, YFSETQ. V gave up 0 bases and J gave up 6 bases; unmatched junction bases: 6. The CDR3 length is 16 residues. The CDR3 is CASSLGYGDRGNEQFF. In DNA, the CDR3 is TGCGCCAGCAGCTTGGGGTACGGGGACAGGGGCAATGAGCAGTTCTTC.

The V call is TRBV6-1, the J call TRBJ2-2; TRBD2 might be the D (5 bases). Trimming shortened V by 10 bases and J by 5 bases, and 11 bases separated the two germline ends. This CDR3 is 12 amino acids long. Germline V lookup: CDR1 MNHNS, CDR2 SASEGT. CDR3 protein: CANYGETGELFF. CDR3 nucleotide sequence: TGTGCCAACTACGGGGAAACCGGGGAGCTGTTTTTT.

The chain couples TRBV6-5 to TRBJ2-1; weak D call: TRBD2 (5 bases). Germline lookup yields CDR1 MNHEY and CDR2 SVGAGI. Between the trimmed V and J ends, which lost 4 bases and 7 bases, there was a span of 11 bases. The CDR3 has 13 residues. The CDR3 bases are TGTGCCAGCAGTTTAATGGGCGGGAATGAGCAGTTCTTC. Translated, it gives CASSLMGGNEQFF.

The chain links TRBV21-1 to TRBJ2-3; the table's D gene call, TRBD1, was not cross checked with the DNA. TRBV21-1 is a pseudogene. This CDR3 is built from 20 residues. CDR3 amino acids: CASSTRGGTGYQPSTDTQYF. The CDR3 DNA follows: TGTGCCAGCAGCACTCGAGGGGGGACAGGGTACCAACCTAGCACAGATACGCAGTATTTT.

The chain is built from TRBV28 and TRBJ1-1, with a tentative D call TRBD1 (5 bases). Per the germline V gene, CDR1 is MDHEN and CDR2 is SYDVKM. V shed 5 bases and J shed 4 bases, with 14 bases lying between them. The CDR3 is made up of 14 amino acids. CDR3 coding DNA: TGTGCCAGCAGTGTCACACAGAGGGGCACTGAAGCTTTCTTT. This encodes CASSVTQRGTEAFF. The complete variable domain, with remaining parts taken from reference TRBV28 and TRBJ1-1, reads DVKVTQSSRYLVKRTGEKVFLECVQDMDHENMFWYRQDPGLGLRLIYFSYDVKMKEKGDIPEGYSVSREKKERFSLILESASTNQTSMYLCASSVTQRGTEAFFGQGTRLTVV.

This clone showed up just once. The chain carries TRBV7-9 and TRBJ1-2; D is possibly TRBD1 (5 bases). Germline V CDR1 and CDR2: SEHNR, FQNEAQ (reference sequence). The V gene lost 0 bases and the J gene lost 4 bases, with 15 bases spanning the gap. This CDR3 is built from 16 residues. DNA of the CDR3: TGTGCCAGCAGCTTAGCCGCGGGGGGTAGAGGCTATGGCTACACCTTC. It is translated as CASSLAAGGRGYGYTF. Variable domain in full (rest from reference TRBV7-9 and TRBJ1-2): DTGVSQNPRHKITKRGQNVTFRCDPISEHNRLYWYRQTLGQGPEFLTYFQNEAQLEKSRLLSDRFSAERPKGSFSTLEIQRTEQGDSAMYLCASSLAAGGRGYGYTFGSGTRLTVV.

The CDR3 loop is CASSSPAREQYF. CDR3 in DNA: TGTGCCAGCAGCTCCCCCGCACGCGAGCAGTACTTC. This rearrangement joins TRBV5-4 to TRBJ2-7; D not certain. This CDR3 has 12 amino acids. CDR1 SGHNT and CDR2 YYREEE come from the germline V gene (reference sequence). The V gene lost 3 bases and the J gene lost 6 bases, with 10 bases spanning the gap.

V gene TRBV4-1 combines with J gene TRBJ1-4; TRBD1 is a possible D gene (5 bases). The CDR3 length is 13 residues. Between the trimmed V and J ends, which lost 7 bases and 6 bases, there was a span of 12 bases. Germline lookup yields CDR1 MGHRA and CDR2 YSYEKL. This chain's CDR3 is CASTGDYDEKLFF. The DNA for the CDR3 is TGCGCCAGCACGGGGGATTATGATGAAAAACTGTTTTTT.

The chain combines TRBV6-6 with TRBJ2-7; TRBD2 matches at 9 bases. Trimming at V came to 2 bases and at J to 1 base, leaving 3 bases not matched to a gene. Looked up from germline, CDR1 is MNHNY and CDR2 is SVGAGI (reference sequence). This CDR3 has 15 residues. The CDR3 reads CASSYMSGGSYEQYV. CDR3 bases: TGTGCCAGCAGTTACATGAGCGGGGGGTCCTACGAGCAGTACGTC.

This clone occurred once. The chain combines TRBV18 with TRBJ2-6; 7 bases map to TRBD1. Looked up from germline, CDR1 is KGHSH and CDR2 is LQKENI. Trimming at V came to 6 bases and at J to 4 bases, leaving 12 bases not matched to a gene. The CDR3 is 17 amino acids. This chain's CDR3 is CASSQNPTGFGANVLTF. CDR3 coding DNA: TGTGCCAGCTCCCAGAATCCGACAGGGTTCGGGGCCAACGTCCTGACTTTC.

The chain is built from TRBV7-8 and TRBJ1-4; 8 bases are a match to TRBD1. The junction had 0 bases not matched to a gene; V was cut back by 1 base and J by 5 bases. The CDR3 sequence is 14 residues long. Germline CDR1 and CDR2: SGHVS and FQNEAQ. CDR3 amino acids: CASSLGTGNEKLFF. In DNA form, the CDR3 reads TGTGCCAGCAGCTTAGGGACAGGGAATGAAAAACTGTTTTTT.

The rearrangement uses TRBV6-1 and TRBJ1-1, with D possibly TRBD1 on 5 matching bases. Germline V gives CDR1 MNHNS, CDR2 SASEGT. The CDR3 totals 15 residues. Between the trimmed V and J ends, which lost 7 bases and 0 bases, there was a span of 15 bases. DNA of the CDR3: TGTGCCAGCATCACAGGCGAACTCATGAACACTGAAGCTTTCTTT. It encodes CASITGELMNTEAFF.

The chain combines TRBV5-1 with TRBJ1-4, with D hard to call. Per the germline V gene, CDR1 is SGHRS and CDR2 is YFSETQ. This CDR3 contains 13 residues. V was cut by 4 bases and J by 7 bases, with 11 bases left in between. In nucleotides, the CDR3 is TGCGCCAGCAGCATTGACGAGGGTGAAAAACTGTTTTTT. The encoded protein is CASSIDEGEKLFF.

V and J are TRBV5-5 and TRBJ2-6; the match to TRBD1 covers 10 bases. V gave up 4 bases and J gave up 2 bases; unmatched junction bases: 3. The germline gives CDR1 SGHKS, CDR2 YYEKEE (reference sequence). The CDR3 length is 16 residues. The CDR3 spells CASSRDRGPGANVLTF. The CDR3 nucleotides are TGTGCCAGCAGCCGGGACAGGGGACCTGGGGCCAACGTCCTGACTTTC.

This chain uses TRBV7-9 with TRBJ2-1; 15 positions match TRBD2. Germline CDR1 and CDR2: SEHNR and FQNEAQ (reference sequence). The CDR3 sequence is 18 residues long. The V and J ends lost 5 bases and 6 bases, in that order; junction bases with no gene match: 11. The CDR3 DNA reads as TGTGCCAGCAGCCCACCAGTACGGACTAGCGGGGGGGTCAATGAGCAGTTCTTC. Translated, it gives CASSPPVRTSGGVNEQFF. Using reference TRBV7-9 and TRBJ2-1 for the parts outside the CDR3, the full variable domain is DTGVSQNPRHKITKRGQNVTFRCDPISEHNRLYWYRQTLGQGPEFLTYFQNEAQLEKSRLLSDRFSAERPKGSFSTLEIQRTEQGDSAMYLCASSPPVRTSGGVNEQFFGPGTRLTVL.

In its sample, this clone was seen a few times. This chain uses TRBV28 with TRBJ1-2; maybe TRBD1 (6 bases). V shed 5 bases and J shed 5 bases, with 18 bases lying between them. The germline V gene has CDR1 MDHEN and CDR2 SYDVKM. The CDR3 runs to 15 residues. The CDR3 DNA reads as TGTGCCAGCAGTCTCACGGGGGCGGAGGGATATGGCTACACCTTC. Translated: CASSLTGAEGYGYTF.

The chain is built from TRBV4-2 and TRBJ2-4; 10 bases fit TRBD1. Looked up from germline, CDR1 is LGHNA and CDR2 is YNFKEQ. The CDR3 is 16 amino acids. Trimming removed 5 bases from V and 7 bases from J; junction bases left unmatched: 11. The CDR3 region is CASSITGQGEGNIQYF. Written as DNA, the CDR3 is TGTGCCAGCAGCATCACCGGACAGGGGGAAGGGAACATTCAGTACTTC.

A few counts support this clone. The chain carries TRBV27 and TRBJ2-6; D remains ambiguous. The germline CDR1 and CDR2 sequences are MNHEY and SMNVEV (reference sequence). There are 13 residues in the CDR3. With 0 bases removed from V and 3 bases from J, the gap between germline ends came to 0 bases. CDR3 bases: TGTGCCAGCAGTTTATCTGGGGCCAACGTCCTGACTTTC. Translated, it gives CASSLSGANVLTF.

The DNA of the CDR3 is TGTGCCACAGGGACAAGTAATGAGCAGTTCTTC. Translation gives CATGTSNEQFF. The V gene is TRBV6-6, the J gene TRBJ2-1; tentatively, D is TRBD1 (6 bases). Trimming removed 10 bases at V and 7 bases at J, with 11 bases between. Germline values: CDR1 MNHNY, CDR2 SVGAGI (reference sequence). The CDR3 contains 11 residues.

The rearrangement uses TRBV30 and TRBJ2-2; no firm D call. The CDR3 length is 14 residues. Germline-derived CDR1 and CDR2 are GTSNPN and SVGIG (reference sequence). The germline V and J ends were trimmed by 4 bases and 3 bases, with 12 bases remaining between them. This CDR3 is CAWIFGVDTGELFF. In DNA, the CDR3 is TGTGCCTGGATATTCGGAGTGGACACCGGGGAGCTGTTTTTT.

This rearrangement joins TRBV9 to TRBJ2-2; D unclear. There are 13 residues in the CDR3. Looked up from germline, CDR1 is SGDLS and CDR2 is YYNGEE. V lost 0 bases to trimming and J lost 1 base, with 1 base between them. The CDR3, as DNA: TGTGCCAGCAGCGTAGGGAACACCGGGGAGCTGTTTTTT. Translation: CASSVGNTGELFF.

The rearrangement joins TRBV29-1 to TRBJ1-4; no reliable D call. Per the germline V gene, CDR1 is SQVTM and CDR2 is ANQGSEA. The CDR3 has 15 residues. Trimming left V 7 bases short and J 4 bases short, with 19 bases between. CDR3 nucleotide sequence: TGCAGCGCGTCACTTTTGACGGCGATTAATGAAAAACTGTTTTTT. It is translated as CSASLLTAINEKLFF.

The V and J genes are TRBV4-1 and TRBJ1-6; D perhaps matches TRBD1 (5 bases). The CDR3 covers 17 residues. V lost 0 bases and J 8 bases, leaving 17 bases between the germline ends. CDR1 MGHRA and CDR2 YSYEKL come from the germline V gene. The CDR3 nucleotides are TGCGCCAGCAGCCAAGATACCCAGGCTAGGGGCTATTCACCCCTCCACTTT. It codes for CASSQDTQARGYSPLHF.